The rows below give T cell receptor beta chains drawn from one sample of a study of blood T cell repertoires in COVID-19. This table comes from immunoSEQ multiplex PCR, and its TCRdb copy is limited to in-frame clones, with some not included. The sample lists approximately 500,000 clones, around 90% occurring once. Sequenced sample: peripheral blood. The receptor source for this set is a woman between 50 and 59 years old with COVID-19, enrolled during active disease. CDR3s include the opening cysteine and the closing phenylalanine or tryptophan. Each record gives: clone size, V gene, D gene, J gene, CDR3 DNA, CDR3 protein. The D gene is left open where the match is weak. Some rows have no size entry. The others give once, few or many, or a class for an expanded clone.

>NA|TRBV27|NA|TRBJ2-3
TGTGCCAGCAGTTTATTCTCCAGGGTGGGGACAGATACGCAGTATTTT
CASSLFSRVGTDTQYF
>NA|TRBV19|TRBD1|TRBJ2-7
TGTGCCAGTAGTATGGGACAGGGGTCCTACGAGCAGTACTTC
CASSMGQGSYEQYF
>NA|TRBV5-1|NA|TRBJ2-1
TGCGCCAGCACCCCGCAGGGCAATGAGCAGTTCTTC
CASTPQGNEQFF
>NA|TRBV20-1|TRBD2|TRBJ2-7
TGCAGTGCTAGTAAGCCGGGGGGGTACGAGCAGTACTTC
CSASKPGGYEQYF
>NA|TRBV4-1|TRBD1|TRBJ1-1
TGCGCCAGCAGACGTACAGGGGGTCAGAAAGCTTTCTTT
CASRRTGGQKAFF
>NA|TRBV12-3/TRBV12-4|NA|TRBJ1-2
TGTGCCAGCAGTTCCGGGGGCTATGGCTACACCTTC
CASSSGGYGYTF
>NA|TRBV7-2|TRBD1|TRBJ2-1
TGTGCCAGCAGCCCCGCCGGGACAGGGATTGACAATGAGCAGTTCTTC
CASSPAGTGIDNEQFF
>NA|TRBV14|NA|TRBJ2-1
TGTGCCAGCAGCATCTTAGTTGAGCAGTTCTTC
CASSILVEQFF
>NA|TRBV3-1/TRBV3-2|NA|TRBJ1-2
TGTGCCAGCAGCCAAGTGGCTACAGGGCCCTTAGGCTACACCTTC
CASSQVATGPLGYTF
>NA|TRBV5-5|TRBD1|TRBJ1-4
TGTGCCAGCAGCTTGACAGGGGGGAATGAAAAACTGTTTTTT
CASSLTGGNEKLFF
>NA|TRBV7-2|NA|TRBJ1-5
TGTGCCAGCAGCTCCTCACATTGGACAGCCTCAAATCAGCCCCAGCATTTT
CASSSSHWTASNQPQHF
>once|TRBV5-6|NA|TRBJ1-2
TGTGCCAGCACCCAGGGGAACTATGGCTACACCTTC
CASTQGNYGYTF
>NA|TRBV5-1|NA|TRBJ1-1
TGCGCCAGCAGCTTCGGGGGGAGGAACACTGAAGCTTTCTTT
CASSFGGRNTEAFF
>NA|TRBV5-5|TRBD1|TRBJ1-6
TGTGCCAGCAGCTTGGAGGGACAGGAGGTCTCACCCCTCCACTTT
CASSLEGQEVSPLHF
>NA|TRBV4-1|NA|TRBJ2-1
TGCGCCAGCACGGACCCGAGGACTGCCTCCTACAATGAGCAGTTCTTC
CASTDPRTASYNEQFF
>NA|TRBV5-1|TRBD2|TRBJ2-3
TGCGCCAGCAGCTTATCGACTAGCGGGGGGGTAGACGGAAATACGCAGTATTTT
CASSLSTSGGVDGNTQYF
>once|TRBV9|NA|TRBJ1-2
TGTGCCAGCAGCGTAGCTACAGGGAGAAGCTATGGCTACACCTTC
CASSVATGRSYGYTF
>NA|TRBV24-1|NA|TRBJ2-1
TGTGCCACCAGTGACCCTAGTGGGGCAGGCAATGAGCAGTTCTTC
CATSDPSGAGNEQFF
>NA|TRBV21-1|NA|TRBJ2-7
TGTGCCTTCGGACAGGGGGGGCCTCGGGAGCAGTACTTC
CAFGQGGPREQYF
>once|TRBV6-6|TRBD1|TRBJ1-2
TGTGCCAGCAGTTACCCCCAGGGGGCATTTGAGGATGGCTACACCTTC
CASSYPQGAFEDGYTF
>few|TRBV28|TRBD1|TRBJ1-6
TGTGCCAGCACCCCGCAGGGGGCTTATTCACCCCTCCACTTT
CASTPQGAYSPLHF
>NA|TRBV30|TRBD1|TRBJ1-2
TGTGCCTGGAGTGTCAGGGGGGCCACCTATGGCTACACCTTC
CAWSVRGATYGYTF
>once|TRBV19|NA|TRBJ2-3
TGTGCCAGTAGTATGAAGCAGGGCCCTGTCACAGATACGCAGTATTTT
CASSMKQGPVTDTQYF
>NA|TRBV5-1|NA|TRBJ1-1
TGCGCCAGCAGCTTGATATCATCGGTCACTGAAGCTTTCTTT
CASSLISSVTEAFF
>once|TRBV29-1|TRBD2|TRBJ2-7
TGCAGCGTTGAATTACCGGAAGCGGGGGAAAACTACGAGCAGTACTTC
CSVELPEAGENYEQYF
>NA|TRBV5-4|NA|TRBJ1-2
TGTGCCAGCAGCTTGGTCGGACAGTCCTATGGCTACACCTTC
CASSLVGQSYGYTF
>NA|TRBV10-3|NA|TRBJ1-5
TGTGCCAGCACCCAGGGAATGGTTCAGCCCCAGCATTTT
CASTQGMVQPQHF
>NA|TRBV10-1|NA|TRBJ2-7
TGCGCCAGCAGTGAGACCTTTAACGGGCAGTACTTC
CASSETFNGQYF